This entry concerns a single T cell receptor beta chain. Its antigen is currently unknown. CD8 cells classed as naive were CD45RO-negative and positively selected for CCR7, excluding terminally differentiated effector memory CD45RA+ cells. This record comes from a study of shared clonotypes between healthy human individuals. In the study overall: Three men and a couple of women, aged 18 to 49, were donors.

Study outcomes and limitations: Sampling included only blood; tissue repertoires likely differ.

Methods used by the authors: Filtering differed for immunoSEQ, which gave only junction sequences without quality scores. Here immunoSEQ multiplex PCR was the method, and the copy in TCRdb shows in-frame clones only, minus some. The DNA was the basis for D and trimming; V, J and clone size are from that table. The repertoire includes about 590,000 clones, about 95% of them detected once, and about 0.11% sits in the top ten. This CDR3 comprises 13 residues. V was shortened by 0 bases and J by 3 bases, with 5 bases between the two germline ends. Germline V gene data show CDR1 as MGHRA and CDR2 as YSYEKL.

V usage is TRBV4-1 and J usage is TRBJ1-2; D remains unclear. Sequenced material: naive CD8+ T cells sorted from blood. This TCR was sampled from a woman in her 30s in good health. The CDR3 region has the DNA TGCGCCAGCAGCCAAGATAGATACTATGGCTACACCTTC. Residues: CASSQDRYYGYTF.